This T cell receptor beta chain originates from a study of T-cell reconstitution after alpha-beta-depleted transplantation in children. Whole-study results and caveats: Several patients had high TCRbeta diversity at day 60; it came from surviving recipient T cells and thymic progenitors. A year post-transplant, T-cell counts and diversity derived mostly from newly produced T cells. Reportedly, alpha-beta T cells present about two months post-transplant originated from several hundred expanded clones of graft origin.

Details on this clonotype: Its antigen remains unidentified.

Molecular barcoding with unique molecular identifiers was used for the TCRbeta library. TCRdb called the PCR reads again in MiXCR, with one record for every CDR3 protein. Altogether some 290,000 distinct CDR3 sequences are present, about a quarter being singletons, with the ten largest covering approximately 9.9%. Germline lookup yields CDR1 ENHRY and CDR2 SYGVKD. Trimming shortened V by 8 bases and J by 7 bases, and 24 bases separated the two germline ends. The CDR3 has 15 amino acids. The specimen comprised PBMCs, mostly from graft donor cells, sampled 180 days after TCRalphabeta/CD19-depleted stem cell transplant. The chain employs TRBV10-3 and TRBJ2-7; possible D gene TRBD2, 5 bases. The TCR comes from a male patient between 5 and 17 years old who had a stem cell transplant for acute lymphoblastic leukemia, so the T cells may come from the graft donor. The DNA for the CDR3 is TGTGCCATCGAAGAGGGCGCTAGGCCCACCCAGGAGCAGTACTTC. Amino acids: CAIEEGARPTQEQYF.